Shown below are 16 T cell receptor beta chains from a single sample sequenced in a study of blood T cell repertoires in COVID-19. Sequencing used immunoSEQ multiplex PCR; TCRdb keeps in-frame clones, though not all of them. The table lists a few hundred thousand clones, around nine tenths of them singletons. Sample: peripheral blood. All receptors derive from a man in his fifties with active or convalescent COVID-19.

The CDR3 DNA reads as TGTGCCAGCAGTCACAGGGGGCAGGCAGGATTATACGAGCAGTACTTC. Translated, it gives CASSHRGQAGLYEQYF. V usage is TRBV28 and J usage is TRBJ2-7, with 9 nucleotides matching TRBD1. The V and J ends lost 5 bases and 4 bases, in that order; junction bases with no gene match: 12. Germline V gene data show CDR1 as MDHEN and CDR2 as SYDVKM. This CDR3 has 16 amino acids.

The chain recombines TRBV6-5 with TRBJ2-5; 9 bases are shared with TRBD1. Germline trimming cut 6 bases from V and 5 bases from J; bases unmatched to any gene: 7. CDR1 is MNHEY and CDR2 is SVGAGI in the germline V gene. The CDR3 has 14 amino acids. The CDR3 here is CASRTQGAGETQYF. In DNA, the CDR3 is TGTGCCAGCAGAACACAGGGGGCAGGGGAGACCCAGTACTTC.

The V call is TRBV28, the J call TRBJ1-1; 9 bases line up with TRBD1. The germline V gene encodes CDR1 MDHEN and CDR2 SYDVKM. Unmatched junction bases numbered 10, after V lost 5 bases and J lost 6 bases. There are 15 residues in the CDR3. CDR3 bases: TGTGCCAGCAGTGCCCCGGGACAGGGAATCCCTGAAGCTTTCTTT. As protein: CASSAPGQGIPEAFF.

The chain combines TRBV30 with TRBJ1-5, with 7 nucleotides matching TRBD1. After removal of 2 bases from V and 6 bases from J, the junction contained 7 bases not matched to a gene. The CDR3 totals 14 residues. From germline, CDR1 is GTSNPN and CDR2 SVGIG (reference sequence). The CDR3 nucleotides read TGTGCCTGGAGTTCAACAGGGGTGGTTCAGCCCCAGCATTTT. It is translated as CAWSSTGVVQPQHF.

The chain links TRBV6-6 to TRBJ1-2; D might be TRBD1 (6 bases). CDR1 and CDR2 from the germline V gene are MNHNY and SVGAGI (reference sequence). The CDR3 is 12 amino acids. V lost 6 bases, J lost 3 bases, and 8 bases lay in between. CDR3 sequence: CASRDSYYGYTF. The CDR3 DNA follows: TGTGCCAGCAGGGACAGTTACTATGGCTACACCTTC.

J is TRBJ2-1 and V is TRBV5-5; 7 bases are a match to TRBD1. The V gene's germline CDR1 is SGHKS and CDR2 YYEKEE (reference sequence). The CDR3 spans 13 residues. The V gene end was trimmed by 4 bases and the J gene end by 9 bases; junction bases not matched to a gene: 7. The CDR3 is CASSRQGDGEQFF. The CDR3 bases are TGTGCCAGCAGCCGACAGGGAGACGGTGAGCAGTTCTTC.

The chain combines TRBV23-1 with TRBJ2-3, with a weak D call TRBD1 (6 bases). TRBV23-1 is classed as an ORF, of uncertain function. The CDR3 totals 19 residues. Trimming stripped 3 bases from V and 0 bases from J, with 22 bases between. CDR3 protein: CASSHPPPTGYQSTDTQYF. The CDR3 DNA sequence: TGCGCCAGCAGTCACCCCCCCCCAACAGGGTACCAAAGCACAGATACGCAGTATTTT.

This chain uses TRBV24-1 with TRBJ2-4; 9 nucleotides align to TRBD2. CDR1 and CDR2 from the germline V gene are KGHDR and SFDVKD. Trimming at V came to 9 bases and at J to 8 bases, leaving 13 bases not matched to a gene. The CDR3 runs to 15 residues. CDR3 DNA sequence: TGTGCCACCCCCCAGGGTGCGGGGGGGCCGGACATTCAGTACTTC. It translates to CATPQGAGGPDIQYF.

V and J are TRBV6-5 and TRBJ2-7, with 7 positions matching TRBD1. The CDR3 consists of 15 residues. The germline CDR1 and CDR2 sequences are MNHEY and SVGAGI. V was pared by 7 bases and J by 7 bases, with 16 bases of the junction left unmatched. CDR3 amino acids: CASNQNRGGSGEQYF. CDR3 nucleotides: TGTGCCAGCAATCAGAACAGGGGCGGGTCTGGGGAGCAGTACTTC.

This chain links TRBV5-4 with TRBJ1-2; tentatively, D is TRBD1 (6 bases). The V end was cut by 4 bases, the J end by 4 bases, with 14 bases between. CDR1 and CDR2 from the germline V gene are SGHNT and YYREEE (reference sequence). The CDR3 spans 14 residues. The CDR3 sequence is CASSTRSGVYGYTF. The CDR3 DNA is TGTGCCAGCAGCACTCGCTCAGGGGTCTATGGCTACACCTTC.

This chain uses TRBV9 with TRBJ2-5, with 11 nucleotides matching TRBD1. V lost 3 bases, J lost 5 bases, and 9 bases stayed unmatched. Germline loops: CDR1 SGDLS, CDR2 YYNGEE. The CDR3 totals 16 residues. The CDR3 region is CASSARTGGMGETQYF. As DNA, the CDR3 is TGTGCCAGCAGCGCGAGGACAGGGGGCATGGGGGAGACCCAGTACTTC.

The chain has TRBV2 and TRBJ1-1; 9 nucleotides line up with TRBD1. Germline CDR1 is SNHLY and CDR2 is FYNNEI. This CDR3 has 15 amino acids. The V segment lost 8 bases and the J segment 1 base; nucleotides outside the gene matches: 8. CDR3 amino acids: CASLTPDRGNTEAFF. In DNA, the CDR3 is TGTGCCAGCCTTACCCCGGACAGGGGGAACACTGAAGCTTTCTTT. Drawing the rest from reference TRBV2 and TRBJ1-1, the complete variable domain is EPEVTQTPSHQVTQMGQEVILRCVPISNHLYFYWYRQILGQKVEFLVSFYNNEISEKSEIFDDQFSVERPDGSNFTLKIRSTKLEDSAMYFCASLTPDRGNTEAFFGQGTRLTVV.

The gene calls are TRBV7-2 and TRBJ2-1, with D possibly matching TRBD1 (8 bases). Trimming took 6 bases from V and 6 from J, leaving 18 bases between them. Germline CDR1 reads SGHTA; CDR2 reads FQGNSA. The CDR3 runs 15 residues. In DNA, the CDR3 is TGTGCCAGCAGTAAAAACAGGGGGGGTTTCAATGAGCAGTTCTTC. Its translation is CASSKNRGGFNEQFF.

The chain joins TRBV5-6 to TRBJ2-7, with TRBD2 identical over 9 bases. Germline values: CDR1 SGHDT, CDR2 YYEEEE. There are 16 residues in the CDR3. Trimming removed 0 bases from V and 0 bases from J; junction bases left unmatched: 4. DNA of the CDR3: TGTGCCAGCAGCTTGGGTCCTAGCGGGGCCTCCTACGAGCAGTACTTC. This encodes CASSLGPSGASYEQYF.

As concerns this clone: This sample includes further DNA sequences coding for the same CDR3. V gene TRBV5-1 combines with J gene TRBJ2-3; 11 nucleotides agree with TRBD2. Per the germline V gene, CDR1 is SGHRS and CDR2 is YFSETQ. CDR3 size: 17 residues. V dropped 0 bases and J dropped 1; count of bases not matched to a gene: 4. The CDR3 nucleotides are TGCGCCAGCAGCTTGGATCTAGCGGGAGGTGGCACAGATACGCAGTATTTT. Amino acid sequence: CASSLDLAGGGTDTQYF.

This rearrangement joins TRBV28 to TRBJ2-7; 9 bases agree with TRBD1. Trimming took 6 bases from V and 4 from J; bases not matched to a gene: 10. The CDR3 covers 15 residues. Germline CDR1 MDHEN, CDR2 SYDVKM. The CDR3 DNA sequence: TGTGCCAGCAGCGGGACAGGGAGTAACCAGTACGAGCAGTACTTC. Its translation: CASSGTGSNQYEQYF.